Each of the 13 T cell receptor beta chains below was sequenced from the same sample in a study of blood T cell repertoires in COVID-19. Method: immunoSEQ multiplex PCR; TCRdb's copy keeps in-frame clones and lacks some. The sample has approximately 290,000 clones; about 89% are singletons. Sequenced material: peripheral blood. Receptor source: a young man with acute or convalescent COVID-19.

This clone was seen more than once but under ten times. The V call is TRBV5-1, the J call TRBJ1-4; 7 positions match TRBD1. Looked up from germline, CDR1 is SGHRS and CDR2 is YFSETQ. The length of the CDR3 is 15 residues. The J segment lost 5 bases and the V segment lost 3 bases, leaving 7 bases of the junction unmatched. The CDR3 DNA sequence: TGCGCCAGCAGCTCGATGGGACAGCCAAATGAAAAACTGTTTTTT. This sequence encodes CASSSMGQPNEKLFF.

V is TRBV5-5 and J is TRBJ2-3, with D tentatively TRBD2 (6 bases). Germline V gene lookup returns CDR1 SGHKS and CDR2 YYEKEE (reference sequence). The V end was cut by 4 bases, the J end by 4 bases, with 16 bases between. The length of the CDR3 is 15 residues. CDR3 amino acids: CASSPRLGSPDTQYF. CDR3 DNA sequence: TGTGCCAGCAGCCCGCGACTAGGAAGCCCAGATACGCAGTATTTT.

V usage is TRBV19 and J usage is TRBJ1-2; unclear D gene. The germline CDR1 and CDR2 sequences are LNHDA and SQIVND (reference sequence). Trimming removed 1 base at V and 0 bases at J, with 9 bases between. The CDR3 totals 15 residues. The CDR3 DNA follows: TGTGCCAGTAGTATAGCACTCCTACCTAACTATGGCTACACCTTC. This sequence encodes CASSIALLPNYGYTF.

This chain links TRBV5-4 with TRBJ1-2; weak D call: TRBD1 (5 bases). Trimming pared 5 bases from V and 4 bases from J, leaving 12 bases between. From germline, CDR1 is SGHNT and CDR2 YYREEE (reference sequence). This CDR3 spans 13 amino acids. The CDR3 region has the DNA TGTGCCAGCAGACTCACAGGTTCCTATGGCTACACCTTC. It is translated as CASRLTGSYGYTF.

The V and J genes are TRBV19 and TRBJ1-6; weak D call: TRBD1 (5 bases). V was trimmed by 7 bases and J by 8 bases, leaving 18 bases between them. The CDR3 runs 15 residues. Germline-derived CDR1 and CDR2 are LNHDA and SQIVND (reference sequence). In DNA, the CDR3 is TGTGCCAGTACCCCGACGGACTGGGGGGATTCACCCCTCCACTTT. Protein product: CASTPTDWGDSPLHF.

The CDR3 nucleotides are TGTGCCAGCAGCCCGGAACCCGGACAGACTAACTATGGCTACACCTTC. It codes for CASSPEPGQTNYGYTF. The chain employs TRBV5-6 and TRBJ1-2; D perhaps matches TRBD1 (6 bases). The CDR3 contains 16 residues. Trimming took off 4 bases at V and 0 bases at J, with 16 bases between the two ends. Germline CDR1 is SGHDT and CDR2 is YYEEEE.

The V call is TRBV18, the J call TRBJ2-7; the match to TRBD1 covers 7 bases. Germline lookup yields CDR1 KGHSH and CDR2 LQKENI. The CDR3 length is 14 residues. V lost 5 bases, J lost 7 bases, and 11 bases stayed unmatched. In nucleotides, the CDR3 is TGTGCCAGCTCATTTCGACAGGGATCGGAAGAGCAGTACTTC. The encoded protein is CASSFRQGSEEQYF.

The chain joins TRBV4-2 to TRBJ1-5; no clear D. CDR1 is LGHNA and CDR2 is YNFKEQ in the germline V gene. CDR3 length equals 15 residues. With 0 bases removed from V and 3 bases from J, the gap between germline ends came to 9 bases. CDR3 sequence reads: CASSQDGRHNQPQHF. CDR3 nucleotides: TGTGCCAGCAGCCAAGATGGGCGTCACAATCAGCCCCAGCATTTT.

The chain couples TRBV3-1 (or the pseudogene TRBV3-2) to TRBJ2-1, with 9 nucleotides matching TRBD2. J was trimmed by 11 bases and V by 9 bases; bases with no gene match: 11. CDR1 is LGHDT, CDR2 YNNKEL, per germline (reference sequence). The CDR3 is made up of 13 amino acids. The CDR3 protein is CASTKRGDDQQFF. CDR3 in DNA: TGTGCCAGTACGAAGCGGGGGGACGACCAGCAGTTCTTC.

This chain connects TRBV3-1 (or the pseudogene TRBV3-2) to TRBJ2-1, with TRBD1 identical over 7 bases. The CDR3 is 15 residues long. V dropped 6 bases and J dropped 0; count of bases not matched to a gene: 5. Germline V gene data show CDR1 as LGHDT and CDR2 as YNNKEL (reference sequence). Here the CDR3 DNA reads TGTGCCAGCAGTAGGCAGGGGGTCTCCTACAATGAGCAGTTCTTC. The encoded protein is CASSRQGVSYNEQFF.

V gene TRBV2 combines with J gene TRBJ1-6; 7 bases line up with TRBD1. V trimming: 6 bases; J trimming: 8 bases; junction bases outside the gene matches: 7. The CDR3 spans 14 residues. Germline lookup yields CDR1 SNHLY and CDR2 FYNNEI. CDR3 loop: CASSRQGLDSPLHF. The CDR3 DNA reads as TGTGCCAGCAGCCGACAGGGTTTGGATTCACCCCTCCACTTT.

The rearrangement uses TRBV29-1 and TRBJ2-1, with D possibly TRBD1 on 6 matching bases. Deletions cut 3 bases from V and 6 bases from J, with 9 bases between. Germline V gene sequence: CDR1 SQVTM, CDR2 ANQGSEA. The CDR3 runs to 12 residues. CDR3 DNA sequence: TGCAGCGTTGATCCCAGGGGCAATGAGCAGTTCTTC. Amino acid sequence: CSVDPRGNEQFF.

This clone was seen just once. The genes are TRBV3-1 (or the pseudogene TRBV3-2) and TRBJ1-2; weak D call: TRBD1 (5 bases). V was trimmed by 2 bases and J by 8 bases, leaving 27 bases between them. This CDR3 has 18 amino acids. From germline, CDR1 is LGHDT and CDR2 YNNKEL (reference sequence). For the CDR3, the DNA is TGTGCCAGCAGCCAAAAAACCGGGAACGGGAAGGGACTGGCCGGCTACACCTTC. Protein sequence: CASSQKTGNGKGLAGYTF.